This T cell receptor beta chain was observed in a study of CD8 T cells in ankylosing spondylitis. Regarding the study as a whole: Researchers reportedly found disease-linked clones significantly enriched in matched ankylosing spondylitis synovial fluid. Earlier work had already found some motif variants in reactive arthritis synovial fluid and blood. It appeared that ankylosing spondylitis blood was characterized by a TCR beta motif of several highly homologous variants.

Molecular-barcoded quantitative 5'-RACE produced these TCR beta libraries. TCRdb redid the calling of the 5' RACE reads with MiXCR, one entry per CDR3 protein. Of fewer than 350,000 distinct CDR3 sequences in the sample, around 10% were seen once. This clonotype was found many times. Antigen: not known. The sequence derives from a female donor with ankylosing spondylitis or in good health (not recorded which). Sequencing was performed on blood, either unsorted or a sorted T cell fraction (not recorded which).

Here the CDR3 reads CATSSPQGIGQPQHF. The DNA for the CDR3 is TGTGCCACCAGCAGCCCACAGGGGATCGGTCAGCCCCAGCATTTT. The V call is TRBV15, the J call TRBJ1-5; 7 bases are a match to TRBD1. The germline V gene has CDR1 LNHNV and CDR2 YYDKDF (reference sequence). The CDR3 length is 15 residues. Losses at the gene ends were 3 bases for V and 6 bases for J; bases not matched to a gene: 8.